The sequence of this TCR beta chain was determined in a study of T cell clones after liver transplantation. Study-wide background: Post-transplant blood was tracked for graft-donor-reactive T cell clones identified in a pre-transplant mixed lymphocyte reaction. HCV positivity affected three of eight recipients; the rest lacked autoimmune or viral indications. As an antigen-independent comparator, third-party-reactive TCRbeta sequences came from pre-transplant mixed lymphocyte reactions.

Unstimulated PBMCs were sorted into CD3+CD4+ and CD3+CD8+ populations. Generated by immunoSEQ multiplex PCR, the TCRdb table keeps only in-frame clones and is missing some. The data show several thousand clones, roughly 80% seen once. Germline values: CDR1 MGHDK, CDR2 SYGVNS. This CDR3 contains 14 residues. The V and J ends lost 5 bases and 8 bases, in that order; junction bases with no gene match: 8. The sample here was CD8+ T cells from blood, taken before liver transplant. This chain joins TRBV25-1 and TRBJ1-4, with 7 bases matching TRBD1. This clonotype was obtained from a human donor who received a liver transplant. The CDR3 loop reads CASSTDRVTEKLFF. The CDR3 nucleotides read TGTGCCAGCAGTACTGACAGGGTAACCGAAAAACTGTTTTTT.